These T cell receptor beta chains were read from a single sample in a study of blood T cell repertoires in COVID-19. TCRdb's table, derived via immunoSEQ multiplex PCR, lists solely in-frame clones and lacks some. This table holds about 46,000 clones, roughly 85% found once. Sequencing input: peripheral blood. Receptors were obtained from a woman older than 75 with COVID-19, enrolled during active disease. Each CDR3 is given with its conserved first and last residue. A D gene is named only where the DNA matches it firmly. Size tells how often a clone was seen (once, few, many) or the class of an expanded clone, and some rows leave it out.

clone_size	v_call	d_call	j_call	cdr3_aa	cdr3_nt
NA	TRBV6-5	TRBD2	TRBJ2-3	CASSSGLVLTDTQYF	TGTGCCAGCAGTTCGGGACTAGTGCTCACAGATACGCAGTATTTT
once	TRBV6-2/TRBV6-3	TRBD2	TRBJ2-1	CASSYRPGTSPNEQFF	TGTGCCAGCAGTTACCGGCCCGGGACTAGTCCCAATGAGCAGTTCTTC
NA	TRBV4-2	NA	TRBJ2-1	CASSRTGVSSYNEQFF	TGTGCCAGCAGCCGGACGGGAGTGAGCTCCTACAATGAGCAGTTCTTC
NA	TRBV11-2	TRBD2	TRBJ2-5	CASSLGSSGEQETQYF	TGTGCCAGCAGCTTAGGGTCTAGCGGGGAGCAAGAGACCCAGTACTTC
few	TRBV2	TRBD1	TRBJ2-1	CASSQGDRTYNEQFF	TGTGCCAGCAGCCAAGGGGACAGGACCTACAATGAGCAGTTCTTC
NA	TRBV5-1	NA	TRBJ2-7	CASSLRGESTSYEQYF	TGCGCCAGCAGCTTGCGGGGAGAATCAACCTCCTACGAGCAGTACTTC
NA	TRBV13	TRBD2	TRBJ2-3	CASSRGLAGALTDTQYF	TGTGCCAGCAGCCGTGGACTAGCGGGGGCCCTCACAGATACGCAGTATTTT
few	TRBV28	TRBD2	TRBJ2-3	CATALLAGVGTDTQYF	TGTGCCACTGCACTACTAGCGGGAGTGGGCACAGATACGCAGTATTTT
NA	TRBV5-1	NA	TRBJ1-2	CASSLGTTANYGYTF	TGCGCCAGCAGCTTGGGGACAACCGCGAACTATGGCTACACCTTC
once	TRBV7-2	TRBD2	TRBJ2-5	CASSQRGTSGSGTQYF	TGTGCCAGCAGCCAGCGTGGCACTAGCGGCTCGGGGACCCAGTACTTC
NA	TRBV10-3	NA	TRBJ2-7	CAISRTGETYEQYF	TGTGCCATCAGTAGGACGGGGGAAACCTACGAGCAGTACTTC
NA	TRBV19	NA	TRBJ2-1	CASSFPYNEQFF	TGTGCCAGTAGCTTTCCCTACAATGAGCAGTTCTTC
once	TRBV11-1	TRBD1	TRBJ1-3	CASSRTGHSGNTIYF	TGTGCCAGCAGCCGGACAGGCCACTCTGGAAACACCATATATTTT
NA	TRBV5-6	NA	TRBJ2-1	CASSLGQSYNEQFF	TGTGCCAGCAGCTTGGGGCAGTCCTACAATGAGCAGTTCTTC
NA	TRBV5-4	NA	TRBJ2-7	CASSLGTGSHYEQYF	TGTGCCAGCAGCTTGGGGACTGGGAGCCACTACGAGCAGTACTTC
NA	TRBV12-2	NA	TRBJ2-7	CASRYYRGPYEQYF	TGTGCAAGTCGCTACTACAGGGGGCCGTACGAGCAGTACTTC